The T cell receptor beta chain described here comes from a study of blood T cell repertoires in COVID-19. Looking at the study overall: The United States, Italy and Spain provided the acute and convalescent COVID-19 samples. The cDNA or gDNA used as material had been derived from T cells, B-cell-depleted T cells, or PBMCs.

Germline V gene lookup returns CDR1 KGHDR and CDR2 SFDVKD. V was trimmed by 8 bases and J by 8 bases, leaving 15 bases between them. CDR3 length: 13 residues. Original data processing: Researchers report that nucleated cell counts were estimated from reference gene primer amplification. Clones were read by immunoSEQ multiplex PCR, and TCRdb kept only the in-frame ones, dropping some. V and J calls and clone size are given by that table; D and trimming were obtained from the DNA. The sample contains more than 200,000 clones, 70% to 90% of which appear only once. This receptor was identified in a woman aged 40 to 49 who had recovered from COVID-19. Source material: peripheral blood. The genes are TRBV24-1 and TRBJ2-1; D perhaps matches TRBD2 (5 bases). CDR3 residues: CATTDLLGDEQFF. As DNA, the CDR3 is TGTGCCACCACCGATTTACTAGGAGATGAGCAGTTCTTC.